This record covers a single T cell receptor (beta chain). This clone's antigen is unknown. No base quality values were provided; no much bigger clone lies one nucleotide off. These data originate in a study of type 1 regulatory T cells (dated by TCRdb to the early 2020s). Broadly, across the study: An in vitro protocol by which a Tr1-enriched, alloantigen-specific CD4 T cell product named T-allo10 was generated was characterized in the study. Patients with hematological malignancies who were receiving allogeneic hematopoietic stem cell transplantation were the group in which T-allo10 was being clinically evaluated. The study at large found these results: Compared with non-Tr1 cells, Tr1 cells had a narrower TCR repertoire, and the study took this difference to reflect clonal expansion driven by alloantigen.

Sequencing used an Illumina MiSeq. TCRdb ran its own pipeline on the public reads, namely fastp trimming at Q25 and MiXCR clone calling, and kept in-frame beta chains. Duplicate CDR3 protein sequences are folded into a single record with the most common DNA and genes. This sample gives several thousand distinct CDR3 sequences in total; roughly 34% of them show up just once. The ten largest make up under 30% of the sample. V and J are truncated by 6 bases and 5 bases respectively, leaving an intervening sequence of 17 bases. The CDR3, from cysteine to phenylalanine, totals 13 residues. Of all the DNA, just the CDR3 is kept, 39 bases in frame from base 1. For CDR1 and CDR2, the germline V gene (reference sequence) lists DFQATT and SNEGSKA.

What was sequenced was cultured type 1 regulatory T (Tr1) cells, either the whole culture or a sorted fraction (not recorded which). The sample's cell subset or site label, decoded: type 1 regulatory T cells sorted from the T-allo10 product. The source of this sequence is a human donor in good health. Recombination joined TRBV20-1 with TRBJ2-7, and the D gene may be TRBD2, 6 bases matching. The DNA sequence is given as TGCAGTGCCCAGGTCCTAGGGAGGCACGAGCAGTACTTC. The translation is CSAQVLGRHEQYF.